These 8 T cell receptor beta chains originate from one sample sequenced in a study of shared clonotypes between healthy human individuals. Only in-frame clones appear in the TCRdb table, and some are missing; sequencing was by immunoSEQ multiplex PCR. The repertoire holds a few hundred thousand clones, with 70% to 80% as singletons. Sequencing was performed on PBMCs. Receptors were obtained from a woman aged 40 to 50 in good health. Some clones in this sample may be carry-over from other donors' samples.

This chain links TRBV7-3 with TRBJ2-1, with 11 bases that match TRBD2. Germline V gene data show CDR1 as SGHTA and CDR2 as FQGTGA. The CDR3 totals 15 residues. V was pared by 2 bases and J by 10 bases, with 7 bases of the junction left unmatched. CDR3 sequence reads: CASSLGTSGKREQFF. CDR3 in DNA: TGTGCCAGCAGCTTAGGGACTAGCGGCAAGAGGGAGCAGTTCTTC.

This chain links TRBV6-5 with TRBJ2-5; TRBD2 is a possible D gene (5 bases). The CDR3 consists of 15 residues. Trimming pared 8 bases from V and 3 bases from J, leaving 19 bases between. The germline V gene has CDR1 MNHEY and CDR2 SVGAGI. CDR3 sequence reads: CASRQRGLVKETQYF. CDR3 in DNA: TGTGCCAGCCGCCAACGAGGACTTGTAAAAGAGACCCAGTACTTC.

The chain links TRBV6-5 to TRBJ1-2; no definite D call. Between the trimmed V and J ends, which lost 2 bases and 8 bases, there was a span of 15 bases. The CDR3 runs 14 residues. Germline values: CDR1 MNHEY, CDR2 SVGAGI. The CDR3 loop reads CASSYHPSYGGYTF. CDR3 DNA sequence: TGTGCCAGCAGTTACCATCCTTCCTACGGGGGCTACACCTTC.

The V gene is TRBV6-5, the J gene TRBJ2-5, with a possible D match to TRBD2 (6 bases). This CDR3 comprises 14 residues. Germline CDR1 MNHEY, CDR2 SVGAGI. V lost 4 bases and J lost 4, with 13 bases in between. Here the CDR3 DNA reads TGTGCCAGCAGTTTTCTAGCGTATCGAGAGACCCAGTACTTC. Its protein product is CASSFLAYRETQYF.

The chain couples TRBV6-5 to TRBJ2-7; no firm D call. The V end lost 6 bases, the J end lost 0 bases, and 15 bases lay between the germline ends. Per germline, CDR1 MNHEY and CDR2 SVGAGI. The CDR3 totals 15 residues. The CDR3 loop reads CASSSFSSHSYEQYF. The DNA of the CDR3 is TGTGCCAGCAGCTCCTTCTCCTCACACTCCTACGAGCAGTACTTC.

This clone has a single count. The chain has TRBV27 and TRBJ2-3; the D is unclear. CDR1 and CDR2 from the germline V gene are MNHEY and SMNVEV (reference sequence). This CDR3 comprises 15 residues. The V and J ends lost 5 bases and 0 bases respectively, with 12 bases between them. The CDR3 bases are TGTGCCAGCAGTCCACGTAGGCCTAGCACAGATACGCAGTATTTT. Its translation is CASSPRRPSTDTQYF.

This clone was seen many times. V gene TRBV2 combines with J gene TRBJ1-1; D remains unclear. Germline CDR1 SNHLY, CDR2 FYNNEI. This CDR3 has 13 residues. Trimming removed 6 bases at V and 4 bases at J, with 12 bases between. CDR3 sequence reads: CASRATGGTEAFF. In nucleotides, the CDR3 is TGTGCCAGCAGAGCAACCGGTGGCACTGAAGCTTTCTTT.

The chain employs TRBV4-3 and TRBJ2-3; 7 bases match TRBD1. The CDR3 spans 19 residues. The V gene's germline CDR1 is LGHNA and CDR2 YSLEER. With 1 base clipped from V and 0 bases from J, the junction kept 13 bases outside the gene matches. CDR3 DNA sequence: TGCGCCAGCAGCCAAGGGACCGGACAGGCGCTATATAGCACAGATACGCAGTATTTT. It encodes CASSQGTGQALYSTDTQYF.